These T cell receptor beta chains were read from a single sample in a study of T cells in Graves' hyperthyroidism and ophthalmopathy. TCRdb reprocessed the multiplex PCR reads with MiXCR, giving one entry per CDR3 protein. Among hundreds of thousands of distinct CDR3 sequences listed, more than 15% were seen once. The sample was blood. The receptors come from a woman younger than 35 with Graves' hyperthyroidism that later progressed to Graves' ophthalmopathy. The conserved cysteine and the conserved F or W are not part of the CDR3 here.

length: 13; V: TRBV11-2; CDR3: ASSFIAGVTYEQY
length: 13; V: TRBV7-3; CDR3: ASSPRGETRDEQF
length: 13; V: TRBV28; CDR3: ASRGLGMNNSPLH
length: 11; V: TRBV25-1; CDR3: ASSDPLSYEQY
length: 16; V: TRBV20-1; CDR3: SAIHDDRHRRRNYGYT
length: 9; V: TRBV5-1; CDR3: ASSLDDTQY
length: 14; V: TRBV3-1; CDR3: ASSPRAAGAQETQY
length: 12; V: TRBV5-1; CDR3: ASSLEGGPYEQF
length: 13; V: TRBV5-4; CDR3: ASSQGLAGRDEQF
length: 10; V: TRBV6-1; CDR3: ASTRTGSPLH
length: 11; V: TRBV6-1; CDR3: ASRFELTYEQY
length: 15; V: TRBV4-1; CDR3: ASSRSPGPRDNQPQH
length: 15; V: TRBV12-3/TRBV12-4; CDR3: ASSHPGGGGRGDTQY
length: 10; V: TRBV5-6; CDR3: ASSLVTNEQF
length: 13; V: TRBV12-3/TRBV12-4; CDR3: ASSLAQGKNTEAF
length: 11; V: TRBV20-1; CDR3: SARATNSYEQY
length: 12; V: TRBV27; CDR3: ASSLAPSGYEQY
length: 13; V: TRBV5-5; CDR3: ASSSGQGNRSPLH
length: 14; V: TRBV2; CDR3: ASRGGLAGLTDTQY
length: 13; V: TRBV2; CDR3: ASSEVGPSNTEAF
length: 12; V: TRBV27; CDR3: ASSLSWGTDTQY
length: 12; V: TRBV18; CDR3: ASSPTSERQPQH
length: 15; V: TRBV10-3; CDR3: AISGAETSSYNSPLH
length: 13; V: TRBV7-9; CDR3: ASSPRAGGGNEQF
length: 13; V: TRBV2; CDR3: ASSPAGASTGELF
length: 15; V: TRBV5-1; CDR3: ASSLEGLAGAGDTQY
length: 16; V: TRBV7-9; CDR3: ASSLGRTSSGGLYEQY
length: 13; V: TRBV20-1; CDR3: SAPTGSNFYNEQF
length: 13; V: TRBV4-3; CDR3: ASSQGGVDYNEQF
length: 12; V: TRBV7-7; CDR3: ASSSSTTNNEQF
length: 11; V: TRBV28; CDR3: ASTNPTGRPQH
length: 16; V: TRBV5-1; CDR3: ASSLGGSGLARTYEQY
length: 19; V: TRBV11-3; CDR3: ASNSGGVHLRIEGEDGEAF
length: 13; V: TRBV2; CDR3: ASESIQGRNTEAF
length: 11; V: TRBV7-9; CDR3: ASSSQPDTEAF
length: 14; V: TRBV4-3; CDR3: ASSQDLTALSDTQY
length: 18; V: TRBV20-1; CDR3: SARDTGRISYTYSNQPQH
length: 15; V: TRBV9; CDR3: ASSVEGGGSSTDTQY
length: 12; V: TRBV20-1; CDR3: SARDGLAGETQY
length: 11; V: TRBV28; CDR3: ASTDTAGAPLH
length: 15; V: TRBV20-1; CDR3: SARDPGLAGGINEQF
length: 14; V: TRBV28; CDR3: ASGGEGGGSNQPQH
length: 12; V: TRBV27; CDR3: ASSPPGGAGEQF
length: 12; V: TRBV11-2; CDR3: ASSLDPTGNKQY
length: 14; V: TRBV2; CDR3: ASTLGQTHSNQPQH